One sample yielded the 7 T cell receptor beta chains listed below, sequenced in a study of Graves' ophthalmopathy and Graves' hyperthyroidism. TCR beta CDR3 amplification used RNA transcripts. HTBI primers were used in a first-round RT-PCR, which preceded a second-round multiplex PCR. TCRdb ran MiXCR on the multiplex PCR reads and lists one entry per CDR3 protein. The repertoire includes about 420,000 distinct CDR3 sequences, approximately 21% of them detected once, and around 3.2% sits in the top ten. Sequences were obtained from peripheral blood. These receptors came from a young woman with stable Graves' hyperthyroidism.

The rearrangement uses TRBV2 and TRBJ2-7, with 8 positions matching TRBD2. The ends lost 6 bases at V and 0 bases at J; junction bases unmatched: 7. This CDR3 region has 15 residues. CDR1 and CDR2 from the germline V gene are SNHLY and FYNNEI. CDR3 coding DNA: TGTGCCAGCAGACACTTTAGCGGGAACTCCTACGAGCAGTACTTC. This encodes CASRHFSGNSYEQYF.

This clonotype was recorded at least ten times. This rearrangement joins TRBV28 to TRBJ1-6; tentatively, D is TRBD1 (6 bases). Deletions cut 4 bases from V and 7 bases from J, with 17 bases between. The CDR3 contains 16 residues. Germline assignment: CDR1 MDHEN and CDR2 SYDVKM. The CDR3 nucleotides read TGTGCCAGCAGTTCCCCCTGGGGGGGCCGAAATTCACCCCTCCACTTT. Translated, it gives CASSSPWGGRNSPLHF.

At least ten counts were recorded for this clonotype. J is TRBJ2-5 and V is TRBV28, with 9 nucleotides matching TRBD2. The CDR3 contains 17 residues. The V segment lost 4 bases and the J segment 5 bases; nucleotides outside the gene matches: 14. In germline, CDR1 is MDHEN, CDR2 SYDVKM. In DNA form, the CDR3 reads TGTGCCAGCAGTTCCTCGGGGCATAGCGGGAGAAGGGAGACCCAGTACTTC. Protein product: CASSSSGHSGRRETQYF.

This rearrangement joins TRBV6-5 to TRBJ1-1; D gene uncertain. In germline, CDR1 is MNHEY, CDR2 SVGAGI. The CDR3 extends over 16 amino acids. V lost 0 bases, J lost 0 bases, and 11 bases lay in between. In nucleotides, the CDR3 is TGTGCCAGCAGTTACTCGATGGGCACCATGAACACTGAAGCTTTCTTT. Its translation is CASSYSMGTMNTEAFF.

There are many counts of this clonotype. The rearrangement links TRBV2 to TRBJ2-2; no clear D. From germline, CDR1 is SNHLY and CDR2 FYNNEI. There are 12 residues in the CDR3. Deletions cut 6 bases from V and 8 bases from J, with 10 bases between. The CDR3 DNA reads as TGTGCCAGCAGGGCGATTATAGGGGAGCTGTTTTTT. Amino acid sequence: CASRAIIGELFF.

This clonotype has ten or more counts. The chain couples TRBV10-3 to TRBJ2-7; D not resolved. In germline, CDR1 is ENHRY, CDR2 SYGVKD. The CDR3 totals 11 residues. Trimming pared 3 bases from V and 6 bases from J, leaving 6 bases between. For the CDR3, the DNA is TGTGCCATCAGTGAAGGCAGCGAGCAGTACTTC. Translating it yields CAISEGSEQYF.

In its sample, this clonotype was seen a few times. The rearrangement uses TRBV19 and TRBJ1-1; the D gene is possibly TRBD1 (5 bases). The CDR3 consists of 14 residues. From germline, CDR1 is LNHDA and CDR2 SQIVND (reference sequence). V gave up 3 bases and J gave up 5 bases, with 13 bases separating them. The CDR3 DNA reads as TGTGCCAGTAGTATCGGTCGGGGGTTGACTGAAGCTTTCTTT. This codes for CASSIGRGLTEAFF.